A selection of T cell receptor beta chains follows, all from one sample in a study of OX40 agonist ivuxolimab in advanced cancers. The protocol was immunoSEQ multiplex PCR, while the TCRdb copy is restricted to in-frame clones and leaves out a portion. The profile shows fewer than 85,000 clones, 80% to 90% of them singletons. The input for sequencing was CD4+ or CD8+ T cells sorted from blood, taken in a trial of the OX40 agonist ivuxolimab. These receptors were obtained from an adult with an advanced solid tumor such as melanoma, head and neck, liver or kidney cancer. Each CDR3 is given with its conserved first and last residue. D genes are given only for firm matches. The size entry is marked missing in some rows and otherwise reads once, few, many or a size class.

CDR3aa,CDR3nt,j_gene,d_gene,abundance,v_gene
CATSRGPAGVWIEQFF,TGTGCCACCAGCAGAGGTCCGGCGGGAGTTTGGATTGAGCAGTTCTTC,TRBJ2-1,TRBD2,-,TRBV15
CASSRRANTEAFF,TGTGCCAGCAGCCGCAGAGCGAACACTGAAGCTTTCTTT,TRBJ1-1,-,-,TRBV9
CSAGNQETQYF,TGCAGTGCGGGAAACCAAGAGACCCAGTACTTC,TRBJ2-5,-,-,TRBV20-1
CASSQEGRTLAGGSPQETQYF,TGCGCCAGCAGCCAAGAAGGGAGAACCCTAGCGGGAGGGTCCCCCCAAGAGACCCAGTACTTC,TRBJ2-5,TRBD2,-,TRBV4-1
CAISESRGRETQYF,TGTGCCATCAGTGAGTCGAGGGGGAGGGAGACCCAGTACTTC,TRBJ2-5,-,-,TRBV10-3
CASSFTSLLNTEAFF,TGTGCCAGCAGCTTTACTAGCCTTCTGAACACTGAAGCTTTCTTT,TRBJ1-1,-,many,TRBV11-3
CASSELAGGGDEQFF,TGTGCCAGCAGTGAACTAGCGGGAGGGGGAGATGAGCAGTTCTTC,TRBJ2-1,TRBD2,once,TRBV6-1
CASSRGGGTEAFF,TGTGCCAGCAGCCGGGGAGGAGGGACTGAAGCTTTCTTT,TRBJ1-1,-,-,TRBV13
CASGGLPNTGELFF,TGTGCTAGTGGTGGACTACCGAACACCGGGGAGCTGTTTTTT,TRBJ2-2,-,-,TRBV12-5
CASSPGGVYEQYF,TGTGCCAGCAGCCCCGGGGGGGTCTACGAGCAGTACTTC,TRBJ2-7,TRBD2,once,TRBV5-6
CASSLGASGRHSYEQYF,TGCGCCAGCAGCTTGGGGGCTAGCGGGAGGCACTCCTACGAGCAGTACTTC,TRBJ2-7,TRBD2,-,TRBV5-1
CASSMQSGGKTQYF,TGTGCCAGTAGTATGCAGTCGGGTGGGAAGACCCAGTACTTC,TRBJ2-5,-,-,TRBV19
CASSARDRNQPQHF,TGTGCCAGTAGTGCCCGGGACAGAAATCAGCCCCAGCATTTT,TRBJ1-5,TRBD1,-,TRBV19
CASSQSRDIQYF,TGTGCCAGCAGCCAGTCCCGGGACATTCAGTACTTC,TRBJ2-4,-,-,TRBV14
CAGWTSSTDTQYF,TGCGCGGGATGGACTAGCAGCACAGATACGCAGTATTTT,TRBJ2-3,TRBD2,-,TRBV29-1
CASSMREEQFF,TGTGCCAGTAGTATGCGGGAGGAGCAGTTCTTC,TRBJ2-1,TRBD2,-,TRBV19
CASRRSADTQYF,TGTGCCAGCAGGAGGTCGGCGGATACGCAGTATTTT,TRBJ2-3,-,-,TRBV6-5
CAVQIQGRTGGYTF,TGTGCCGTCCAAATACAGGGGAGGACCGGAGGCTACACCTTC,TRBJ1-2,TRBD1,-,TRBV5-4
CASSKGGTGELFF,TGTGCCAGCAGTAAAGGGGGCACCGGGGAGCTGTTTTTT,TRBJ2-2,-,-,TRBV25-1
CSVSTGADTQYF,TGCAGCGTATCTACAGGGGCAGATACGCAGTATTTT,TRBJ2-3,TRBD1,-,TRBV29-1
CASSLTSGRNQPQHF,TGTGCCAGCAGTTTAACCTCAGGGCGCAATCAGCCCCAGCATTTT,TRBJ1-5,-,medium-sized,TRBV28
CASRLGVGRYNEQFF,TGCGCCAGCAGATTGGGGGTAGGAAGGTACAATGAGCAGTTCTTC,TRBJ2-1,-,once,TRBV5-1
CASPTEGGVCIGELFF,TGTGCCAGCCCGACTGAGGGAGGCGTGTGTATCGGGGAGCTGTTTTTT,TRBJ2-2,-,-,TRBV28
CASSIPIGTAGANVLTF,TGTGCCAGTAGTATACCTATAGGGACAGCTGGGGCCAACGTCCTGACTTTC,TRBJ2-6,TRBD1,-,TRBV19
CASGTGTSGSGNTQYF,TGTGCTAGTGGTACCGGGACTAGCGGGAGTGGGAATACGCAGTATTTT,TRBJ2-3,TRBD2,-,TRBV12-5
CASSGGLNTEAFF,TGTGCCAGCAGTGGGGGACTGAACACTGAAGCTTTCTTT,TRBJ1-1,-,-,TRBV2
CASSLGDRGGGELFF,TGTGCCAGCAGCTTAGGGGACAGGGGCGGCGGGGAGCTGTTTTTT,TRBJ2-2,TRBD1,-,TRBV11-3
CASSDGGSSYNEQFF,TGTGCCAGCAGTGATGGGGGGAGCTCCTACAATGAGCAGTTCTTC,TRBJ2-1,-,-,TRBV2
CATSPQRQTGVSGNTIYF,TGTGCCACCAGCCCCCAAAGACAAACAGGGGTCTCTGGAAACACCATATATTTT,TRBJ1-3,TRBD1,once,TRBV15
CASNLAGVEDTQYF,TGTGCCAGTAATCTAGCGGGAGTGGAAGATACGCAGTATTTT,TRBJ2-3,TRBD2,-,TRBV19
CAWLRTGGAYTEAFF,TGTGCCTGGCTTAGGACAGGGGGCGCCTACACTGAAGCTTTCTTT,TRBJ1-1,TRBD1,few,TRBV30
CASSQSDRGRDEQFF,TGCGCCAGCAGTCAATCCGACCGGGGGAGGGATGAGCAGTTCTTC,TRBJ2-1,TRBD2,-,TRBV23-1
CASSLEGTGDEQFF,TGCGCCAGCAGCTTGGAGGGCACTGGGGATGAGCAGTTCTTC,TRBJ2-1,-,-,TRBV5-1
CATRRLAGNEQFF,TGTGCCACCCGAAGACTAGCGGGAAATGAGCAGTTCTTC,TRBJ2-1,TRBD2,-,TRBV19
CASSLATSGSDTQYF,TGTGCCAGCAGCTTAGCGACTAGCGGGTCAGATACGCAGTATTTT,TRBJ2-3,TRBD2,-,TRBV7-9
CASSMTGQGPWLEYF,TGTGCCAGTAGTATGACGGGCCAGGGTCCTTGGTTGGAGTACTTC,TRBJ2-7,-,-,TRBV19
CASRGKGVIAEAFF,TGTGCCAGTAGGGGCAAGGGGGTAATCGCTGAAGCTTTCTTT,TRBJ1-1,-,-,TRBV19
CASSPGGRVYGYTF,TGTGCCAGCAGCCCAGGGGGTAGGGTCTATGGCTACACCTTC,TRBJ1-2,TRBD1,-,TRBV5-4